Here is one T cell receptor beta chain with its context. V gave up 3 bases and J gave up 5 bases; unmatched junction bases: 3. The CDR3 loop spans 14 amino acids. Germline values: CDR1 KGHSH, CDR2 LQKENI. This sample was taken from a study of control samples from healthy donors and cancer patients. The method was immunoSEQ multiplex PCR; TCRdb's version includes in-frame clones alone and lacks a portion of them. In the table there are 70,000 to 75,000 clones, roughly 91% of which are singletons. The receptor's source is a man aged 60 to 75 with lung cancer. Sequenced input: PBMCs. The chain is built from TRBV18 and TRBJ2-3, with 9 bases that match TRBD1. Here the CDR3 DNA reads TGTGCCAGCTCACCCGGGACAGGGCGAGATACGCAGTATTTT. This translates into CASSPGTGRDTQYF.